This TCR beta chain was obtained from a study of cytomegalovirus exposure and HLA in healthy donors (dated 2017 in TCRdb). Some background on the complete study: An earlier analysis of 550 to 700 of the donors reported roughly 270 Gb of sequence data and roughly 110 million unique TCR beta sequences from 150 million to 200 million T cells. In a later analysis, previously published TCR beta repertoires from 666 donors were re-analyzed and high-resolution HLA genotyping was added so that TCR occurrence patterns could be studied. Roughly 5 DR-DQ haplotypes were treated as single units for association and clustering because of strong linkage in the cohort. The study aimed to test whether signatures of past pathogen exposure could be identified by cataloging public T cell receptors. Donor age, sex, ethnicity and CMV serostatus were collected together with the repertoire data. Besides the first cohort of 550 to 750 subjects, a separate validation cohort made up of around 120 different subjects was used. In the later analysis, no new phenotypic data were used to find candidate immune exposures; instead, reliance was placed on TCR beta sequences and their occurrence across donors. To decide whether each TCR beta V gene segment behaved as functional or pseudogenic, an earlier analysis of approximately 620 of the donors relied on high-throughput TCR beta sequencing. HLA typing covered class I and class II loci at four-digit resolution. Approximately 310 gigabases of sequencing data and around 87 million unique TCR sequences were included in an early release covering 550 to 800 HLA-typed donors. To predict cytomegalovirus infection status, the study combined high-throughput TCR immunosequencing, statistical association of individual TCRs with disease status, and machine learning. Typing coverage varied by locus: about 629-640 donors for A, B, C, DRB1 and DQB1; approximately 520 for DQA1; more than 600 for DPA1; 450 to 480 for DPB1. Of the roughly 390 genotyped donors, approximately 80% were placed in the genetic ancestry cluster associated with self-reported Caucasian donors. The study profiled the T cell repertoires of hundreds of subjects by immunosequencing and related them to cytomegalovirus serostatus. On average, 235,054 unique TCR beta nucleotide sequences were sequenced per donor among a few hundred genotyped donors of the cohort, with around 19% of those sequences being non-productive. All discovery cohort repertoires had been generated on a single sequencing platform. Genome-wide SNP genotypes for about 65% of the roughly 670 donors were used in a later genetic analysis, which treated that subset as a discovery cohort.

From its cysteine to its phenylalanine, the CDR3 spans 15 amino acids. The DNA shown is the 45-base CDR3, in frame from base 1. Looking up the germline V gene (reference sequence) yields CDR1 SGHKS and CDR2 YYEKEE. Germline trimming amounts to 0 bases on V and 4 bases on J, with 6 as the count of junction bases outside the gene matches. The cohort was made up of 666 healthy bone marrow donors. All cohort members were sampled while nominally healthy, although unrecorded immune exposures were likely present. The donor tested CMV seronegative, placing the donor among the 350 or so seronegative members of the cohort. Each donor provided a peripheral blood sample, and peripheral blood mononuclear cells were used for TCR beta sequencing. The Qiagen DNeasy Blood Extraction Kit was used to extract genomic DNA from the blood cell samples. The study at large found these results: According to the authors, the approach could potentially be generalized to other disease states and immunological phenotypes. Most TCR sequences were observed very rarely across donors, whereas some public TCRs were present in many individuals. This cohort had only TCR beta chains sequenced, and the lack of alpha or paired-chain data limited which features could be detected. A total of fewer than 200 TCR beta chains were listed by the study as associated with cytomegalovirus. The classifier was reported to diagnose cytomegalovirus status with high specificity and sensitivity in both the original and validation cohorts. Correlated functional status among segregating V segments might reflect linkage disequilibrium, but an unknown experimental factor could not be ruled out. Because HLA typing was unavailable for some donors at each locus, only the typed subset was used in association tests. In a later analysis, TCR association rates were found to vary across HLA loci, with the most associated TCRs seen for DRB1 alleles and the fewest for HLA-C alleles. In a later analysis, HLA-associated TCR beta chains showed more clonal expansion and lower generation probabilities than non-associated chains that were equally common. The sequencing pipeline was judged likely to have produced a cluster of highly shared sequence variants as a technical artifact. Some IMGT-functional V segments, including TRBV6-2 and TRBV6-3, could not be distinguished by the 87-base-pair reads and were therefore excluded. Presence/absence analyses assumed roughly uniform sequencing depth across donors, an assumption that may not hold. In vitro tests confirmed that a few of the cytomegalovirus-associated TCR beta chains recognize cytomegalovirus antigens. A later analysis found that most CMV-associated TCR beta chains appeared HLA-restricted, with HLA associations seemingly driven largely by CMV exposure. According to a later genetic analysis, donors in an Asian-associated ancestry cluster had fewer N-insertions in productive TCRs than the approximately 670-donor mean. An earlier analysis of some 590 of the donors showed that most TCR beta V segments appeared in productive rearrangements either about 90% or about 30% of the time, which broadly matched IMGT annotations. When HLA alleles, especially DR and DQ, strongly co-occurred, TCR associations were difficult to assign to individual alleles. A further reported finding was that TCR beta sequences accurately predicted the HLA-A and HLA-B alleles for most subjects in the first cohort. According to a later analysis, parvovirus B19, influenza, CMV and Epstein-Barr virus appeared linked to several top co-occurrence clusters. CMV serostatus was the only immune exposure information available for the cohort. Roughly 15 rarely observed V segments, including chromosome 9 orphons, were excluded from the earlier analysis of a few hundred of the donors because counts were too low. A later analysis associated about 17,000 TCR beta sequences with specific HLA alleles at a false discovery rate of 0.05. In a later genetic analysis, a missense DCLRE1C variant was associated with V-gene and J-gene trimming of TCR beta chains, and the association was replicated in an independent cohort.

Receptor amplification or capture employed the immunoSEQ multiplex PCR assay. For the multiplex PCR, a mixture combining 60 forward primers for TCR Vbeta segments and 13 reverse primers for TCR Jbeta segments was used. Amplification of the CDR3 region of rearranged TCR beta genes was performed with a multiplex PCR assay on genomic DNA. On the Illumina HiSeq System, the amplified TCR beta libraries were sequenced as 87-base-pair reads. The paper's data handling went like this. In a later analysis, tens of millions of unique TCR beta chains were counted across the approximately 670 repertoires, and around 11 million of these chains were shared by at least two donors. Raw reads were error-corrected and collapsed into unique sequences by a nearest-neighbor algorithm in which closely related sequences were merged to remove PCR and sequencing errors. Alignment of CDR3 sequences to IMGT reference sequences was used to assign V, D and J gene segments. For a sequence to be retained, a match of at least six nucleotides to both a V gene segment and a J gene segment was required. A rearrangement was called productive if the CDR3 had no stop codons and remained in frame with V and J, and every other rearrangement was called non-productive. Following IMGT convention, CDR3 was defined as the stretch from the second conserved V-encoded cysteine up to the conserved J-encoded phenylalanine. In an earlier analysis of approximately 500 of the donors, sequences lacking an unambiguous match to a single V gene segment were excluded. In an earlier analysis of several hundred of the donors, V segments were called functional above 56.7% productive rearrangements and were called segregating when the between-donor standard deviation exceeded 5%. To diagnose cytomegalovirus status from the catalog of TCR beta chain sequences, a statistical classification framework was built. A later analysis assigned V and J genes by comparing TCR nucleotide sequences with IMGT/GENE-DB human TR gene sequences. Using the TCRdist pipeline, a later analysis assigned CDR3 sequences along with most-parsimonious VDJ recombination scenarios. In a later analysis, each TCR beta chain was defined by its CDR3 amino acid sequence together with its V-gene family, and reads without a unique V-gene family were excluded. In a later analysis, a few hundred highly shared, low-generation-probability nucleotide sequences were removed to address suspected cross-contamination and a sequencing artifact. For each public chain, a later analysis derived a clonal expansion index from normalized ranks of inferred template counts within each repertoire. Generation probabilities in a later analysis came from a VDJ recombination model fitted to out-of-frame rearrangements, and those results were checked against IGoR. A later analysis scored TCR-TCR, TCR-HLA and TCR-CMV co-occurrence with hypergeometric tests, applying a repertoire-size bias correction to TCR pairs. A later analysis estimated false discovery rates by permuting HLA or CMV assignments 20 times. In a later analysis, co-occurring TCRs were grouped using DBSCAN, and TCRdist sequence similarity was added for clustering within HLA-allele-positive subsets. Repertoires with fewer than 30,000 or more than 120,000 public chains were left out of co-occurrence clustering, as were five repertoires with anomalous nucleotide sharing. TCRdb's version of the immuneACCESS table is confined to in-frame rearrangements and falls short of the full clone set. An unresolved V gene accounts for under half of the shortfall where checked; the remainder is of unknown origin. The V and J calls and the clone size are those of that table, but D and trimming were determined from the DNA. This sample gives roughly 200,000 clones in total; around 87% of them show up just once. The top ten clonotypes cover over 1% of the sample.

On this clone itself: What antigen it recognizes has not been identified. No much larger clone exists at a distance of one base, and base qualities are not known.

Recombination linked TRBV5-5 to TRBJ2-5, with 7 bases matching TRBD2. The clonotype comes from a young man in good health and CMV-seronegative. Sequenced sample: PBMCs. The DNA sequence is as follows: TGTGCCAGCAGCTTGGTGCCGGGGGGAAGAGAGACCCAGTACTTC. Translated, this gives CASSLVPGGRETQYF.